Listed below are T cell receptor beta chains from one sample, sequenced in a study of control samples from healthy donors and cancer patients. Produced via immunoSEQ multiplex PCR; TCRdb's table is partial and in-frame only. The repertoire has about 150,000 clones, 80% to 95% of them found once; the top ten carry 0.55% to 0.7%. Sequences were obtained from blood. The source of these receptors is a woman younger than 45 in good health. The CDR3 runs from the conserved cysteine through the conserved F or W. D genes are given only for firm matches. Size is omitted from some rows. Given values are once, few, many or a class for expanded clones.

j_gene	v_gene	abundance	d_gene	len	CDR3aa	CDR3nt
TRBJ1-5	TRBV24-1	NA	NA	15	CATSKAGTRNQPQHF	TGTGCCACCAGTAAGGCCGGGACACGCAATCAGCCCCAGCATTTT
TRBJ2-1	TRBV14	once	NA	15	CASSQDRGSYNEQFF	TGTGCCAGCAGCCAAGATCGGGGTTCCTACAATGAGCAGTTCTTC
TRBJ2-1	TRBV7-9	NA	NA	14	CAWDPQGSYNEQFF	TGTGCCTGGGACCCCCAGGGTTCCTACAATGAGCAGTTCTTC
TRBJ2-1	TRBV20-1	NA	NA	14	CSASQGRGYNEQFF	TGCAGTGCTAGTCAAGGACGGGGCTACAATGAGCAGTTCTTC
TRBJ1-4	TRBV10-3	NA	NA	12	CAISPGGEKLFF	TGTGCCATCAGCCCCGGAGGAGAAAAACTGTTTTTT
TRBJ1-1	TRBV29-1	NA	TRBD1	12	CSAGTGLPEAFF	TGCAGCGCCGGGACAGGGTTGCCTGAAGCTTTCTTT
TRBJ1-6	TRBV12-3/TRBV12-4	once	NA	12	CASRGDNSPLHF	TGTGCCAGCAGGGGGGATAATTCACCCCTCCACTTT
TRBJ1-4	TRBV28	NA	NA	11	CATGGWEKLFF	TGTGCCACGGGGGGGTGGGAAAAACTGTTTTTT
TRBJ2-1	TRBV5-1	NA	NA	17	CASSPMLSGTPHNEQFF	TGCGCCAGCAGCCCAATGCTATCCGGGACGCCCCACAATGAGCAGTTCTTC
TRBJ2-7	TRBV5-4	once	TRBD1	16	CASSLWGTGGWDEQYF	TGTGCCAGCAGCTTGTGGGGGACAGGGGGGTGGGACGAGCAGTACTTC
TRBJ1-2	TRBV5-1	NA	TRBD1	13	CASSSTGGEGYTF	TGCGCCAGCAGCAGCACAGGGGGGGAAGGCTACACCTTC
TRBJ1-3	TRBV6-5	NA	NA	16	CASSSSEKGAGNTIYF	TGTGCCAGCAGTTCCTCCGAGAAGGGGGCTGGAAACACCATATATTTT
TRBJ1-1	TRBV7-9	NA	NA	16	CASSWGTGTPFKEAFF	TGTGCCAGCAGCTGGGGGACCGGGACACCCTTTAAAGAAGCTTTCTTT
TRBJ2-6	TRBV4-1	NA	NA	16	CASSQEEGTGANVLTF	TGCGCCAGCAGCCAAGAAGAGGGCACAGGGGCCAACGTCCTGACTTTC
TRBJ1-2	TRBV6-2/TRBV6-3	NA	NA	14	CASSYIRDSYGYTF	TGTGCCAGCAGTTATATCAGGGACTCCTATGGCTACACCTTC
TRBJ2-7	TRBV11-2	few	NA	13	CASSLGKTTEEYF	TGTGCCAGCAGCTTAGGGAAGACGACAGAGGAATACTTC
TRBJ2-2	TRBV27	NA	NA	17	CASSLPGHPSGTGELFF	TGTGCCAGCAGTTTACCGGGACACCCGTCGGGAACCGGGGAGCTGTTTTTT
TRBJ2-5	TRBV5-1	NA	NA	13	CASSQGPQETQYF	TGCGCCAGCAGCCAGGGACCACAAGAGACCCAGTACTTC
TRBJ2-5	TRBV29-1	NA	NA	13	CSVKGPGQETQYF	TGCAGCGTTAAGGGACCTGGTCAAGAGACCCAGTACTTC
TRBJ1-5	TRBV2	NA	TRBD1	15	CASRTTGASNQPQHF	TGTGCCAGCAGGACGACAGGGGCGAGCAATCAGCCCCAGCATTTT
TRBJ2-1	TRBV5-6	NA	TRBD2	18	CASSPRTSGRALGNEQFF	TGTGCCAGCAGCCCCAGAACTAGCGGGAGGGCCCTCGGGAATGAGCAGTTCTTC
TRBJ1-6	TRBV9	NA	NA	12	CASSAESHPLHF	TGTGCCAGCAGCGCCGAGAGCCACCCCCTCCACTTT
TRBJ2-4	TRBV30	NA	NA	13	CAWSIQGKNIQYF	TGTGCCTGGAGTATCCAGGGCAAAAACATTCAGTACTTC
TRBJ1-5	TRBV7-2	NA	TRBD1	14	CASSLSRGSQPQHF	TGTGCCAGCAGCTTAAGCAGGGGGTCGCAGCCCCAGCATTTT
TRBJ2-3	TRBV29-1	NA	TRBD2	14	CSVEAGVGTDTQYF	TGCAGCGTTGAGGCGGGAGTTGGCACAGATACGCAGTATTTT
TRBJ1-4	TRBV28	NA	NA	14	CASSFGAGGEKLFF	TGTGCCAGCAGTTTCGGGGCGGGGGGTGAAAAACTGTTTTTT
TRBJ2-1	TRBV12-3/TRBV12-4	NA	TRBD1	11	CASSQGAEQFF	TGTGCCAGCAGCCAGGGGGCTGAGCAGTTCTTC
TRBJ1-3	TRBV2	once	NA	14	CASSYSRAGNTIYF	TGTGCCAGCAGCTATTCCAGGGCCGGAAACACCATATATTTT
TRBJ2-5	TRBV4-3	NA	NA	15	CASSQGVGPRETQYF	TGCGCCAGCAGCCAAGGGGTGGGACCGAGGGAGACCCAGTACTTC
TRBJ2-5	TRBV30	NA	TRBD2	14	CAWDTGTRQETQYF	TGTGCCTGGGACACCGGGACTAGGCAAGAGACCCAGTACTTC
TRBJ1-5	TRBV28	once	NA	15	CASSLPEGSNQPQHF	TGTGCCAGCAGTCTCCCGGAGGGTAGCAATCAGCCCCAGCATTTT
TRBJ1-4	TRBV6-5	NA	NA	14	CASSSLSGREKLFF	TGTGCCAGCAGTTCCCTTTCGGGTAGAGAAAAACTGTTTTTT
TRBJ2-1	TRBV23-1	NA	NA	12	CASSQAKDEQFF	TGCGCCAGCAGTCAAGCAAAGGATGAGCAGTTCTTC
TRBJ1-2	TRBV18	NA	NA	16	CASSPVRTATNYGYTF	TGTGCCAGCTCACCAGTTCGGACGGCTACTAACTATGGCTACACCTTC
TRBJ2-7	TRBV20-1	NA	TRBD2	14	CSAGGLAGLYEQYF	TGCAGTGCTGGTGGACTAGCGGGACTCTACGAGCAGTACTTC
TRBJ2-3	TRBV27	NA	TRBD2	18	CASSLFVLAGGNTDTQYF	TGTGCCAGCAGCCTCTTCGTACTAGCGGGAGGGAACACAGATACGCAGTATTTT
TRBJ2-3	TRBV9	NA	NA	16	CASSAHLGTSTDTQYF	TGTGCCAGCAGCGCCCACCTCGGGACAAGCACAGATACGCAGTATTTT
TRBJ2-1	TRBV5-1	few	NA	14	CASSLDRKGNAQFF	TGCGCCAGCAGCTTGGACAGGAAGGGAAATGCGCAGTTCTTC
TRBJ1-6	TRBV9	NA	NA	15	CASSVDLGANSPLHF	TGTGCCAGCAGCGTAGATCTGGGGGCAAATTCACCCCTCCACTTT
TRBJ2-6	TRBV27	NA	TRBD2	19	CASRGASGRQVGGANVLTF	TGTGCCAGCAGGGGAGCGAGCGGGAGGCAAGTTGGTGGGGCCAACGTCCTGACTTTC
TRBJ2-4	TRBV6-1	NA	NA	13	CASSEAYSSRPYF	TGTGCCAGCAGTGAAGCGTACAGTTCCCGTCCTTACTTC
TRBJ2-5	TRBV2	once	NA	11	CASSPEETQYF	TGTGCCAGCAGCCCCGAGGAGACCCAGTACTTC
TRBJ2-3	TRBV28	NA	TRBD2	16	CASSQWTSGRSDTQYF	TGTGCCAGCAGCCAATGGACTAGCGGGAGATCAGATACGCAGTATTTT
TRBJ2-1	TRBV7-2	NA	NA	13	CASSIYRGGEQFF	TGTGCCAGCAGCATATACAGGGGGGGTGAGCAGTTCTTC
TRBJ2-7	TRBV29-1	NA	NA	14	CSVEEDLGGYEQYF	TGCAGCGTTGAAGAGGATCTAGGTGGGTACGAGCAGTACTTC
TRBJ1-2	TRBV5-1	NA	TRBD1	15	CASSLVGTANYGYTF	TGCGCCAGCAGCTTGGTCGGGACAGCTAACTATGGCTACACCTTC
TRBJ1-2	TRBV5-1	NA	TRBD1	15	CASSPRTGANYGYTF	TGCGCCAGCAGCCCCCGGACAGGCGCTAACTATGGCTACACCTTC
TRBJ2-7	TRBV5-4	NA	TRBD2	14	CASSSGTSGRRQYF	TGTGCCAGCAGCTCAGGGACTAGCGGGAGGAGGCAGTACTTC
TRBJ2-5	TRBV28	NA	TRBD1	16	CASSSGTGLLQETQYF	TGTGCCAGCAGCTCCGGGACAGGACTTCTCCAAGAGACCCAGTACTTC
TRBJ2-7	TRBV5-5	NA	TRBD1	14	CASSPGQGAYEQYF	TGTGCCAGCAGCCCAGGACAGGGGGCGTACGAGCAGTACTTC
TRBJ2-7	TRBV5-6	NA	TRBD2	15	CASSLGFSGNYEQYF	TGTGCCAGCAGTCTGGGGTTTAGCGGGAACTACGAGCAGTACTTC
TRBJ2-7	TRBV15	NA	TRBD2	17	CATSRPKLAGGTYEQYF	TGTGCCACCAGCAGACCCAAACTAGCGGGAGGGACCTACGAGCAGTACTTC
TRBJ2-5	TRBV2	once	NA	11	CASRVEETQYF	TGTGCCAGCAGGGTAGAAGAGACCCAGTACTTC